The 16 T cell receptor beta chains listed next were all sequenced from one sample in a study of cytomegalovirus exposure and HLA in healthy donors. This PCR relied on a set of 60 Vbeta primers and 13 Jbeta primers. The data were produced by immunoSEQ multiplex PCR, yet TCRdb's version contains in-frame clones alone and is incomplete. This sample has under 200,000 clones, with roughly 73% found just once. Sequencing was carried out using PBMCs. Receptors were obtained from a woman aged 25 to 39 in good health and CMV-seronegative.

This chain joins TRBV6-1 and TRBJ1-4, with a weak D call TRBD1 (5 bases). CDR1 MNHNS and CDR2 SASEGT come from the germline V gene. The V gene lost 4 bases and the J gene lost 8 bases, with 11 bases spanning the gap. The CDR3 extends over 13 amino acids. The CDR3 nucleotides are TGTGCCAGCAGTGCAGGGTCTCAGGAAAAACTGTTTTTT. Amino acids: CASSAGSQEKLFF.

This clone was picked up a small number of times. The rearrangement joins TRBV6-1 to TRBJ1-1; D gene uncertain. The CDR3 extends over 15 amino acids. Looked up from germline, CDR1 is MNHNS and CDR2 is SASEGT. Trimming removed 2 bases at V and 0 bases at J, with 10 bases between. In DNA form, the CDR3 reads TGTGCCAGCAGTGAACTCGAGGGCTTGAACACTGAAGCTTTCTTT. Its translation: CASSELEGLNTEAFF.

This clone has only one observation. V usage is TRBV2 and J usage is TRBJ2-5, with 14 bases lining up with TRBD2. CDR3 length equals 14 residues. In germline, CDR1 is SNHLY, CDR2 FYNNEI. V was clipped by 7 bases and J by 5 bases; unmatched bases: 3. CDR3 bases: TGTGCCAGCACCTGGACTAGCGGGGGGGAGACCCAGTACTTC. It is translated as CASTWTSGGETQYF. The whole variable domain, remainder taken from reference TRBV2 and TRBJ2-5, is EPEVTQTPSHQVTQMGQEVILRCVPISNHLYFYWYRQILGQKVEFLVSFYNNEISEKSEIFDDQFSVERPDGSNFTLKIRSTKLEDSAMYFCASTWTSGGETQYFGPGTRLLVL.

V is TRBV5-1 and J is TRBJ2-1; 13 nucleotides align to TRBD2. Per the germline V gene, CDR1 is SGHRS and CDR2 is YFSETQ. V lost 3 bases to trimming and J lost 1 base; unmatched junction nucleotides: 1. The CDR3 contains 16 residues. The DNA of the CDR3 is TGCGCCAGCAGCTCGGGACTAGCGGGGTCCTACAATGAGCAGTTCTTC. It encodes CASSSGLAGSYNEQFF.

About this clone: A read error may produce the germline difference seen at one junction end. This chain links TRBV6-1 with TRBJ2-2; a possible D gene is TRBD2 (6 bases). This CDR3 has 17 amino acids. Germline V gives CDR1 MNHNS, CDR2 SASEGT. The CDR3 sequence: CASREGTPTWGTGELFF. The DNA of the CDR3 is TGTGCCAGCAGAGAAGGGACTCCCACGTGGGGCACCGGGGAGCTGTTTTTT.

This chain uses TRBV19 with TRBJ1-1, with D uncertain. V lost 8 bases and J lost 1, with 17 bases in between. The germline CDR1 and CDR2 sequences are LNHDA and SQIVND (reference sequence). The CDR3 is 15 amino acids. CDR3 nucleotides: TGTGCCAGTCGAACGCGGGAAGGGAGGAACACTGAAGCTTTCTTT. Amino acid sequence: CASRTREGRNTEAFF.

This clone was found a few times. J is TRBJ1-1 and V is TRBV7-2; 9 bases fit TRBD1. The germline CDR1 and CDR2 sequences are SGHTA and FQGNSA. The junction had 5 bases not matched to a gene; V was cut back by 5 bases and J by 1 base. The CDR3 runs to 15 residues. The CDR3 sequence is CASSARTGENTEAFF. In DNA form, the CDR3 reads TGTGCCAGCAGCGCCAGGACAGGGGAGAACACTGAAGCTTTCTTT.

The chain recombines TRBV19 with TRBJ2-1, with 13 nucleotides matching TRBD2. CDR1 and CDR2 from the germline V gene are LNHDA and SQIVND (reference sequence). CDR3 length equals 15 residues. The V gene end was trimmed by 10 bases and the J gene end by 9 bases; junction bases not matched to a gene: 12. CDR3 bases: TGTGCCACCACACCAACTAGCGGGGGGGCCGTTGAGCAGTTCTTC. It encodes CATTPTSGGAVEQFF.

This chain joins TRBV7-3 and TRBJ2-6; D ambiguous. From germline, CDR1 is SGHTA and CDR2 FQGTGA. Between the trimmed V and J ends, which lost 1 base and 12 bases, there was a span of 16 bases. There are 15 residues in the CDR3. The CDR3 loop reads CASSLNLGPRSVLTF. CDR3 in DNA: TGTGCCAGCAGCTTAAATTTGGGCCCCCGATCCGTCCTGACTTTC.

This clone showed up just a few times. The chain has TRBV5-4 and TRBJ2-3; TRBD1 agrees at 9 bases. The CDR3 spans 15 residues. J gave up 2 bases and V 4 bases, and 5 bases lay outside the gene matches. Germline CDR1 SGHNT, CDR2 YYREEE (reference sequence). The CDR3 region has the DNA TGTGCCAGCAGCCGGGACAGGGTAATCACAGATACGCAGTATTTT. Translated: CASSRDRVITDTQYF.

The V and J genes are TRBV6-1 and TRBJ2-5; 8 bases align to TRBD1. Near its end, the DNA agrees better with TRBJ2-7, so the J call may be wrong. Germline-derived CDR1 and CDR2 are MNHNS and SASEGT. The CDR3 totals 14 residues. This chain's CDR3 is CASSERQGNYEQYF. The CDR3 DNA sequence: TGTGCCAGCAGTGAAAGACAGGGGAACTACGAGCAGTACTTC.

Of note for this clone: An end of the junction differs from the germline gene, which may be a read error. V is TRBV2 and J is TRBJ2-1; D remains ambiguous. The germline gives CDR1 SNHLY, CDR2 FYNNEI. CDR3 length: 13 amino acids. The CDR3 nucleotides are TGTGCCAGCAGTGAGTCTTCCTTCAATGAGCAGTTCTTC. Protein: CASSESSFNEQFF.

The chain employs TRBV4-1 and TRBJ1-1, with D maybe TRBD1 (5 bases). Trimming cost V 1 base and J 4 bases, with 19 bases left between them. Germline V gene data show CDR1 as MGHRA and CDR2 as YSYEKL. The CDR3 totals 17 residues. The CDR3 is CASSQVSSGELGTEAFF. The CDR3 coding sequence is TGCGCCAGCAGCCAAGTATCTTCGGGGGAACTTGGCACTGAAGCTTTCTTT.

The chain recombines TRBV4-3 with TRBJ2-7; 7 bases are a match to TRBD1. Germline V gene sequence: CDR1 LGHNA, CDR2 YSLEER. This CDR3 comprises 14 residues. After removal of 3 bases from V and 1 base from J, the junction contained 3 bases not matched to a gene. This chain's CDR3 is CASSQEQGSYEQYF. CDR3 DNA sequence: TGCGCCAGCAGCCAGGAACAGGGGTCCTACGAGCAGTACTTC.

The CDR3 sequence is CASSGDPGGQPQHF. The CDR3 DNA is TGTGCCAGCTCCGGGGACCCAGGGGGTCAGCCCCAGCATTTT. The rearrangement joins TRBV18 to TRBJ1-5; 7 bases align to TRBD1. After removal of 6 bases from V and 6 bases from J, the junction contained 8 bases not matched to a gene. Germline CDR1 is KGHSH and CDR2 is LQKENI. The CDR3 contains 14 residues.

The chain has TRBV6-1 and TRBJ1-4; TRBD1 aligns across 7 bases. The CDR3 extends over 14 amino acids. Germline loops: CDR1 MNHNS, CDR2 SASEGT. Trimming took 6 bases from V and 5 from J; bases not matched to a gene: 6. As DNA, the CDR3 is TGTGCCAGCAGGCAACAGGGGTGGAATGAAAAACTGTTTTTT. Translating it yields CASRQQGWNEKLFF.